This is a list of T cell receptor beta chains from one sample in a study of cytomegalovirus exposure and HLA in healthy donors. Clones were sequenced by immunoSEQ multiplex PCR, and TCRdb holds only the in-frame ones, with some missing. Among about 260,000 clones listed, less than 95% were seen once. Source material: PBMCs. The receptors were gathered from a woman in her twenties or thirties in good health and CMV-seronegative. Both conserved end residues are part of each CDR3. A D gene is named only where the DNA matches it firmly. Part of the rows lack a size; the others show once, few, many or a class for expanded clones.

j_call: TRBJ2-5; d_call: NA; v_call: TRBV7-6; clone_size: NA; cdr3_nt: TGTGCCAGCAGCTTAGGGCCTGGACAAGAGACCCAGTACTTC; cdr3_aa: CASSLGPGQETQYF
j_call: TRBJ2-1; d_call: TRBD2; v_call: TRBV15; clone_size: NA; cdr3_nt: TGTGCCACCAGCGGCGGACTAGCGGGAGTGGATGAGCAGTTCTTC; cdr3_aa: CATSGGLAGVDEQFF
j_call: TRBJ2-3; d_call: NA; v_call: TRBV28; clone_size: NA; cdr3_nt: TGTGCCAGCAGAGTCTTGGGGGTTATGAACACAGATACGCAGTATTTT; cdr3_aa: CASRVLGVMNTDTQYF
j_call: TRBJ2-2; d_call: NA; v_call: TRBV5-4; clone_size: NA; cdr3_nt: TGTGCCAGCAGCTGGCGTGGCAGGGGGAGGGACACCGGGGAGCTGTTTTTT; cdr3_aa: CASSWRGRGRDTGELFF
j_call: TRBJ2-1; d_call: NA; v_call: TRBV5-8; clone_size: NA; cdr3_nt: TGTGCCAGCAGCTTGGTGGTGGTATACTCCTACAATGAGCAGTTCTTC; cdr3_aa: CASSLVVVYSYNEQFF
j_call: TRBJ2-7; d_call: TRBD1; v_call: TRBV7-2; clone_size: once; cdr3_nt: TGTGCCAGCAGCATGACAGGGAACTACGAGCAGTACTTC; cdr3_aa: CASSMTGNYEQYF
j_call: TRBJ2-2; d_call: TRBD1; v_call: TRBV10-3; clone_size: NA; cdr3_nt: TGTGCCATCAGACCGGGACAGGGGACCGGGGAGCTGTTTTTT; cdr3_aa: CAIRPGQGTGELFF
j_call: TRBJ2-3; d_call: TRBD2; v_call: TRBV9; clone_size: NA; cdr3_nt: TGTGCCAGCAGCGTTCGGCGGGAGGGGGGCACAGATACGCAGTATTTT; cdr3_aa: CASSVRREGGTDTQYF
j_call: TRBJ2-7; d_call: NA; v_call: TRBV7-2; clone_size: NA; cdr3_nt: TGTGCCAGCAGCTTAAACATGGCCGAGCAGTACTTC; cdr3_aa: CASSLNMAEQYF
j_call: TRBJ2-2; d_call: NA; v_call: TRBV28; clone_size: NA; cdr3_nt: TGTGCCAGCAGTTTATCCGGGCACTCCGGGGAGCTGTTTTTT; cdr3_aa: CASSLSGHSGELFF
j_call: TRBJ1-2; d_call: NA; v_call: TRBV29-1; clone_size: NA; cdr3_nt: TGCAGCGTTGATCGTCCAGAGAACTATGGCTACACCTTC; cdr3_aa: CSVDRPENYGYTF
j_call: TRBJ2-7; d_call: NA; v_call: TRBV7-6; clone_size: once; cdr3_nt: TGTGCCAGCAGCTTAGCGACGGGAGTAGGGACCTACGAGCAGTACTTC; cdr3_aa: CASSLATGVGTYEQYF
j_call: TRBJ2-6; d_call: NA; v_call: TRBV2; clone_size: NA; cdr3_nt: TGTGCCAGCAGTGCAGGGGCTGGGGCCAACGTCCTGACTTTC; cdr3_aa: CASSAGAGANVLTF
j_call: TRBJ2-7; d_call: NA; v_call: TRBV29-1; clone_size: NA; cdr3_nt: TGCAGCGTTGAGGGGATGCCCCCCCTCTACGAGCAGTACTTC; cdr3_aa: CSVEGMPPLYEQYF
j_call: TRBJ1-5; d_call: NA; v_call: TRBV15; clone_size: NA; cdr3_nt: TGTGCCACCAGCAGAGATCCAGGGGAGGTTCAGCCCCAGCATTTT; cdr3_aa: CATSRDPGEVQPQHF
j_call: TRBJ2-1; d_call: NA; v_call: TRBV7-9; clone_size: NA; cdr3_nt: TGTGCCAGCAGCTCGCCGGGGATCTCATACAATGAGCAGTTCTTC; cdr3_aa: CASSSPGISYNEQFF
j_call: TRBJ2-7; d_call: NA; v_call: TRBV2; clone_size: NA; cdr3_nt: TGTGCCAGCAGTGATTCGCCGGGAGCTGGTTACGAGCAGTACTTC; cdr3_aa: CASSDSPGAGYEQYF
j_call: TRBJ2-3; d_call: NA; v_call: TRBV11-2; clone_size: once; cdr3_nt: TGTGCCAGCAGCTTAGCCGGGGGCGGGGATACGCAGTATTTT; cdr3_aa: CASSLAGGGDTQYF
j_call: TRBJ1-2; d_call: NA; v_call: TRBV15; clone_size: NA; cdr3_nt: TGTGCCACCAGCAGAGGGATAGGCCTGCCGGGCTATGGCTACACCTTC; cdr3_aa: CATSRGIGLPGYGYTF
j_call: TRBJ2-7; d_call: NA; v_call: TRBV4-1; clone_size: NA; cdr3_nt: TGCGCCAGCAGCCAAGTATCCCACGAGCAGTACTTC; cdr3_aa: CASSQVSHEQYF
j_call: TRBJ1-1; d_call: NA; v_call: TRBV5-4; clone_size: NA; cdr3_nt: TGTGCCAGCAGCTCACCTGACAGCAGGATCATTAACCGCCAGAACACTGAAGCTTTCTTT; cdr3_aa: CASSSPDSRIINRQNTEAFF
j_call: TRBJ2-1; d_call: TRBD2; v_call: TRBV4-3; clone_size: NA; cdr3_nt: TGCGCCAGCAGCCAAAGGTGGAGTCTAGCGGGACTCAGCCAGGCAAGCAATGAGCAGTTCTTC; cdr3_aa: CASSQRWSLAGLSQASNEQFF
j_call: TRBJ2-5; d_call: NA; v_call: TRBV6-6; clone_size: NA; cdr3_nt: TGTGCCAGCAGTTACTCTCTGGGATGGAGCCAAGAGACCCAGTACTTC; cdr3_aa: CASSYSLGWSQETQYF
j_call: TRBJ2-7; d_call: NA; v_call: TRBV5-1; clone_size: NA; cdr3_nt: TGCGCCAGCAGCTTGACAGGGACCTACGAGCAGTACTTC; cdr3_aa: CASSLTGTYEQYF
j_call: TRBJ2-7; d_call: NA; v_call: TRBV11-2; clone_size: NA; cdr3_nt: TGTGCCAGCAGCTTAATAGTCGCGTACGAGCAGTACTTC; cdr3_aa: CASSLIVAYEQYF
j_call: TRBJ2-2; d_call: TRBD2; v_call: TRBV27; clone_size: NA; cdr3_nt: TGTGCCAGCAGTCTAGTCCGAGGGACTAGCGGGAGGGCCCTCACCGGGGAGCTGTTTTTT; cdr3_aa: CASSLVRGTSGRALTGELFF
j_call: TRBJ2-5; d_call: TRBD2; v_call: TRBV7-2; clone_size: NA; cdr3_nt: TGTGCCAGCAGGCGACTAGCCAGGGAGACCCAGTACTTC; cdr3_aa: CASRRLARETQYF
j_call: TRBJ1-5; d_call: TRBD1; v_call: TRBV28; clone_size: NA; cdr3_nt: TGTGCCAGCAGCCCTGACAGGGGCTATCAGCCCCAGCATTTT; cdr3_aa: CASSPDRGYQPQHF